These T cell receptor beta chains were read from a single sample in a study of shared clonotypes between healthy human individuals. Libraries were prepared by immunoSEQ multiplex PCR; TCRdb keeps only in-frame clonotypes and omits some of them. Of about 1 million clones in the sample, about 74% were seen once. The sample taken for sequencing was memory CD4+ T cells sorted from blood. These TCRs come from a young man in good health. Each CDR3 is given with its conserved first and last residue. The order of the fields is V gene, clone size, J gene, D gene, CDR3 protein, CDR3 DNA. A D gene is named only where the DNA matches it firmly. Clone size is not always given. Where it is, it says once, few, many or a class for expanded clones.

v_call: TRBV29-1; clone_size: NA; j_call: TRBJ2-7; d_call: TRBD1; cdr3_aa: CSAGQVPYEQYF; cdr3_nt: TGCAGCGCCGGACAGGTACCATACGAGCAGTACTTC
v_call: TRBV7-8; clone_size: once; j_call: TRBJ1-6; d_call: TRBD1; cdr3_aa: CASSFGFGTGNNSPLHF; cdr3_nt: TGTGCCAGCAGCTTTGGTTTTGGGACAGGGAATAATTCACCCCTCCACTTT
v_call: TRBV19; clone_size: NA; j_call: TRBJ1-2; d_call: TRBD1; cdr3_aa: CASSTPGQGAGSNYGYTF; cdr3_nt: TGTGCCAGTAGTACCCCTGGACAGGGGGCGGGATCGAACTATGGCTACACCTTC
v_call: TRBV1; clone_size: NA; j_call: TRBJ1-3; d_call: NA; cdr3_aa: CTSSQVPGLLQLGNTIYF; cdr3_nt: TGCACCAGCAGCCAAGTGCCGGGCCTACTACAATTAGGAAACACCATATATTTT
v_call: TRBV11-2; clone_size: NA; j_call: TRBJ1-5; d_call: NA; cdr3_aa: CASSWIQNQPQHF; cdr3_nt: TGTGCCAGCAGCTGGATACAGAATCAGCCCCAGCATTTT
v_call: TRBV5-4; clone_size: few; j_call: TRBJ2-1; d_call: NA; cdr3_aa: CASSPTADYNEQFF; cdr3_nt: TGTGCCAGCAGCCCCACGGCAGACTACAATGAGCAGTTCTTC
v_call: TRBV9; clone_size: NA; j_call: TRBJ1-3; d_call: NA; cdr3_aa: CASSVLDSRSGNTIYF; cdr3_nt: TGTGCCAGCAGCGTACTAGACAGCCGCTCTGGAAACACCATATATTTT
v_call: TRBV9; clone_size: NA; j_call: TRBJ1-1; d_call: NA; cdr3_aa: CASSVSKGGGTEAFF; cdr3_nt: TGTGCCAGCAGCGTATCAAAGGGAGGGGGCACTGAAGCTTTCTTT
v_call: TRBV2; clone_size: few; j_call: TRBJ1-1; d_call: NA; cdr3_aa: CASEKSGGNTEAFF; cdr3_nt: TGTGCCAGCGAAAAAAGCGGGGGCAACACTGAAGCTTTCTTT
v_call: TRBV12-5; clone_size: NA; j_call: TRBJ1-2; d_call: TRBD1; cdr3_aa: CASGFSHRGYYGYTF; cdr3_nt: TGTGCTAGTGGTTTTTCTCACAGGGGATACTATGGCTACACCTTC
v_call: TRBV4-1; clone_size: NA; j_call: TRBJ2-5; d_call: NA; cdr3_aa: CASSQDLTSWVETQYF; cdr3_nt: TGCGCCAGCAGCCAAGATCTGACCAGCTGGGTAGAGACCCAGTACTTC
v_call: TRBV10-1; clone_size: NA; j_call: TRBJ1-2; d_call: TRBD1; cdr3_aa: CASSKDRVNGYTF; cdr3_nt: TGCGCCAGCAGTAAGGACAGGGTGAATGGCTACACCTTC
v_call: TRBV11-2; clone_size: once; j_call: TRBJ1-2; d_call: NA; cdr3_aa: CASSSPRQKNYGYTF; cdr3_nt: TGTGCCAGCAGCTCCCCTAGGCAGAAGAACTATGGCTACACCTTC
v_call: TRBV6-6; clone_size: NA; j_call: TRBJ2-7; d_call: NA; cdr3_aa: CATSRGNEQYF; cdr3_nt: TGTGCCACCTCTAGGGGGAACGAGCAGTACTTC
v_call: TRBV6-1; clone_size: NA; j_call: TRBJ1-1; d_call: NA; cdr3_aa: CASSGWGGTEAFF; cdr3_nt: TGTGCCAGCAGTGGCTGGGGAGGCACTGAAGCTTTCTTT
v_call: TRBV6-1; clone_size: NA; j_call: TRBJ1-2; d_call: TRBD1; cdr3_aa: CASSEARDRETGHPNYGYTF; cdr3_nt: TGTGCCAGCAGTGAAGCGCGGGACAGGGAAACCGGTCACCCTAACTATGGCTACACCTTC
v_call: TRBV18; clone_size: NA; j_call: TRBJ1-1; d_call: NA; cdr3_aa: CASLLVFGGSTEAFF; cdr3_nt: TGTGCCAGCTTGCTAGTTTTTGGGGGGAGCACTGAAGCTTTCTTT
v_call: TRBV27; clone_size: NA; j_call: TRBJ1-1; d_call: TRBD1; cdr3_aa: CASTSTGAYTEAFF; cdr3_nt: TGTGCCAGCACTTCTACAGGGGCTTACACTGAAGCTTTCTTT
v_call: TRBV2; clone_size: NA; j_call: TRBJ1-5; d_call: NA; cdr3_aa: CACRQANQPQHF; cdr3_nt: TGTGCCTGCAGACAGGCGAATCAGCCCCAGCATTTT
v_call: TRBV18; clone_size: NA; j_call: TRBJ1-1; d_call: TRBD1; cdr3_aa: CASSQKGQGNTEAFF; cdr3_nt: TGTGCCAGCTCACAAAAGGGACAGGGCAACACTGAAGCTTTCTTT
v_call: TRBV10-3; clone_size: NA; j_call: TRBJ1-2; d_call: NA; cdr3_aa: CAISESRGRDYGYTF; cdr3_nt: TGTGCCATCAGTGAGTCGAGGGGCAGGGACTATGGCTACACCTTC
v_call: TRBV6-6; clone_size: NA; j_call: TRBJ2-1; d_call: NA; cdr3_aa: CASSSGGSAVDEQFF; cdr3_nt: TGTGCCAGCAGTTCCGGAGGGAGTGCTGTGGATGAGCAGTTCTTC
v_call: TRBV5-1; clone_size: NA; j_call: TRBJ2-1; d_call: NA; cdr3_aa: CASSLPASPSYNEQFF; cdr3_nt: TGCGCCAGCAGCTTGCCTGCCAGTCCCTCCTACAATGAGCAGTTCTTC